These T cell receptor beta chains were read from a single sample in a study of cytomegalovirus exposure and HLA in healthy donors. Profiling relied on immunoSEQ multiplex PCR, and the TCRdb table lists in-frame clones only, not all of them. In the table there are some 150,000 clones, roughly 76% of which are singletons. The specimen was PBMCs. These receptors were collected from a woman aged 45-65 years in good health and CMV-seronegative. Both conserved end residues are part of each CDR3. D genes are given only for firm matches. Expanded clones get a size class; other rows say once, few or many, or leave the size out.

cdr3_aa: CATSRDLNRATGELFF; cdr3_nt: TGTGCCACCAGCAGAGATCTCAACAGGGCGACCGGGGAGCTGTTTTTT; v_call: TRBV15; clone_size: .; d_call: .; j_call: TRBJ2-2
cdr3_aa: CAWIGTVRNTGELFF; cdr3_nt: TGTGCCTGGATAGGGACAGTTCGAAACACCGGGGAGCTGTTTTTT; v_call: TRBV30; clone_size: .; d_call: TRBD1; j_call: TRBJ2-2
cdr3_aa: CASSFTVETGELFF; cdr3_nt: TGCGCCAGCAGCTTTACAGTGGAAACCGGGGAGCTGTTTTTT; v_call: TRBV5-1; clone_size: once; d_call: .; j_call: TRBJ2-2
cdr3_aa: CASSLDTGQGNNEQFF; cdr3_nt: TGCGCCAGCAGCTTGGATACGGGACAGGGGAACAATGAGCAGTTCTTC; v_call: TRBV5-1; clone_size: .; d_call: TRBD1; j_call: TRBJ2-1
cdr3_aa: CASSRQVGSQYF; cdr3_nt: TGTGCCAGCAGCCGACAGGTTGGTTCGCAGTATTTT; v_call: TRBV5-4; clone_size: .; d_call: .; j_call: TRBJ2-3
cdr3_aa: CASRRRGLAGGPPLNEQFF; cdr3_nt: TGTGCCAGCAGGAGGAGGGGACTAGCGGGGGGCCCCCCCTTGAATGAGCAGTTCTTC; v_call: TRBV2; clone_size: .; d_call: TRBD2; j_call: TRBJ2-1
cdr3_aa: CASSFGGRKETQYF; cdr3_nt: TGTGCCAGCAGCTTCGGTGGCAGGAAAGAGACCCAGTACTTC; v_call: TRBV7-8; clone_size: once; d_call: .; j_call: TRBJ2-5
cdr3_aa: CASSFGLAGGPYEQYF; cdr3_nt: TGTGCCAGCAGCTTCGGACTAGCGGGAGGGCCCTACGAGCAGTACTTC; v_call: TRBV5-6; clone_size: .; d_call: TRBD2; j_call: TRBJ2-7
cdr3_aa: CASSQDSRTGATRGYTF; cdr3_nt: TGTGCCAGCAGCCAAGATAGCCGGACAGGGGCGACTCGAGGCTACACCTTC; v_call: TRBV4-2; clone_size: .; d_call: TRBD1; j_call: TRBJ1-2
cdr3_aa: CASSKGVSADEQFF; cdr3_nt: TGCGCCAGCAGCAAGGGAGTTTCTGCGGATGAGCAGTTCTTC; v_call: TRBV5-1; clone_size: .; d_call: .; j_call: TRBJ2-1
cdr3_aa: CSVRPPPGGTEAFF; cdr3_nt: TGCAGCGTTCGCCCTCCCCCAGGGGGGACTGAAGCTTTCTTT; v_call: TRBV29-1; clone_size: few; d_call: TRBD1; j_call: TRBJ1-1
cdr3_aa: CASRSGAYGYTF; cdr3_nt: TGTGCCAGCAGATCAGGGGCCTATGGCTACACCTTC; v_call: TRBV28; clone_size: .; d_call: .; j_call: TRBJ1-2
cdr3_aa: CASSRDREETQYF; cdr3_nt: TGTGCCAGCAGTCGGGACAGGGAAGAGACCCAGTACTTC; v_call: TRBV7-8; clone_size: .; d_call: TRBD1; j_call: TRBJ2-5
cdr3_aa: CSAMRGNTGNTIYF; cdr3_nt: TGCAGCGCCATGAGGGGGAACACTGGAAACACCATATATTTT; v_call: TRBV29-1; clone_size: .; d_call: .; j_call: TRBJ1-3
cdr3_aa: CASSPRGTLYNEQFF; cdr3_nt: TGTGCCAGCAGTCCAAGGGGGACCCTCTACAATGAGCAGTTCTTC; v_call: TRBV27; clone_size: .; d_call: .; j_call: TRBJ2-1
cdr3_aa: CASRAGGTEAFF; cdr3_nt: TGTGCCAGCCGGGCGGGAGGGACTGAAGCTTTCTTT; v_call: TRBV28; clone_size: .; d_call: .; j_call: TRBJ1-1
cdr3_aa: CASSFLGQPNTEAFF; cdr3_nt: TGTGCCAGTAGTTTTTTAGGACAGCCGAACACTGAAGCTTTCTTT; v_call: TRBV19; clone_size: .; d_call: .; j_call: TRBJ1-1
cdr3_aa: CASSTSWTGGGNIQYF; cdr3_nt: TGTGCCAGTAGTACGAGTTGGACAGGGGGAGGAAACATTCAGTACTTC; v_call: TRBV19; clone_size: .; d_call: TRBD1; j_call: TRBJ2-4
cdr3_aa: CASSLGGTYEQYF; cdr3_nt: TGTGCCAGCAGCTTAGGAGGTACCTACGAGCAGTACTTC; v_call: TRBV7-3; clone_size: .; d_call: .; j_call: TRBJ2-7
cdr3_aa: CASSLASTDTQYF; cdr3_nt: TGTGCCAGCAGTTTGGCTAGCACAGATACGCAGTATTTT; v_call: TRBV7-8; clone_size: .; d_call: .; j_call: TRBJ2-3